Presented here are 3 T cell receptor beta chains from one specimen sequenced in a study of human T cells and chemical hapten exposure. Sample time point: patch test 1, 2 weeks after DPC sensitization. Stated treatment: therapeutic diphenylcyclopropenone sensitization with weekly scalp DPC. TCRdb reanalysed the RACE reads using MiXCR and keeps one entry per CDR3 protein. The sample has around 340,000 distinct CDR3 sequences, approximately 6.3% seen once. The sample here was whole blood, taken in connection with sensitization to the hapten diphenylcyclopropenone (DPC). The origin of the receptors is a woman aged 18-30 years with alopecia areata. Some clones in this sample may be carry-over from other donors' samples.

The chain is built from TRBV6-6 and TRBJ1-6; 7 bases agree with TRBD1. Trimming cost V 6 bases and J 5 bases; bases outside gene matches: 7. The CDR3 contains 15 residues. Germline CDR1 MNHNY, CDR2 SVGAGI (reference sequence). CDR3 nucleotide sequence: TGTGCCAGCAGACGACGGGACAGAAATAATTCACCCCTCCACTTT. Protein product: CASRRRDRNNSPLHF.

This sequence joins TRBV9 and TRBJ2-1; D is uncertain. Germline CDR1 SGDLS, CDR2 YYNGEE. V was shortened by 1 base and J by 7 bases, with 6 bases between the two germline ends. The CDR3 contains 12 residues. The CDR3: CASSVMGNEQFF. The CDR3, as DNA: TGTGCCAGCAGCGTAATGGGTAATGAGCAGTTCTTC.

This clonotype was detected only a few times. The DNA of the CDR3 is TGCAGTGCTATCACAGGGACCCCTGAAGCTTTCTTT. It is translated as CSAITGTPEAFF. The chain recombines TRBV20-1 with TRBJ1-1; TRBD1 is a possible D gene (6 bases). Germline V gene sequence: CDR1 DFQATT, CDR2 SNEGSKA (reference sequence). Trimming pared 4 bases from V and 6 bases from J, leaving 12 bases between. The CDR3 has 12 amino acids.